One sample yielded the 9 T cell receptor beta chains listed below, sequenced in a study of T cells after yellow fever vaccination. Via MiXCR, TCRdb re-called the 5' RACE reads, giving one row per CDR3 protein. The table lists 110,000 or so distinct CDR3 sequences, roughly 6.8% of them singletons, with 2.7% in the top ten. The input for sequencing was CD4+ T cells sorted from PBMCs, taken roughly 46 days after the first yellow fever vaccination. These receptors were collected from a man aged 18 to 29 who received the YFV17D yellow fever vaccine.

The DNA for the CDR3 is TGTGCCAGCAGTTACTCGATGGGGGCGATGAATGAAAAACTGTTTTTT. Amino acid sequence: CASSYSMGAMNEKLFF. V gene TRBV6-5 combines with J gene TRBJ1-4; a possible D gene is TRBD1 (6 bases). The V end lost 0 bases, the J end lost 5 bases, and 13 bases lay between the germline ends. CDR3 length: 16 amino acids. Germline CDR1 is MNHEY and CDR2 is SVGAGI.

A few counts support this clonotype. The chain has TRBV12-3 or TRBV12-4 and TRBJ2-4, with D uncertain. V gave up 5 bases and J gave up 3 bases, with 2 bases separating them. The CDR3 length is 11 residues. The CDR3 here is CASSVKNIQYF. In DNA form, the CDR3 reads TGTGCCAGCAGTGTCAAAAACATTCAGTACTTC.

This clonotype was found many times. This chain connects TRBV7-2 to TRBJ1-2; possibly TRBD1 for D (5 bases). With 3 bases removed from V and 7 bases from J, the gap between germline ends came to 15 bases. Germline CDR1 is SGHTA and CDR2 is FQGNSA. This CDR3 has 14 amino acids. The CDR3 reads CASSLRTPSGGYTF. CDR3 coding DNA: TGTGCCAGCAGCTTGCGGACACCAAGCGGTGGCTACACCTTC.

This clonotype was seen repeatedly, ten times or more. This chain links TRBV5-7 with TRBJ1-6, with D uncertain. TRBV5-7 is noted as an ORF with a role that remains uncertain. CDR3 size: 14 residues. The V end was cut by 0 bases, the J end by 8 bases, with 9 bases between. This CDR3 reads CASSLGEPYSPLHF. The CDR3 nucleotides are TGTGCCAGCAGCTTGGGCGAACCTTATTCACCCCTCCACTTT.

This clonotype was counted many times. This chain links TRBV6-5 with TRBJ1-2; D gene uncertain. Trimming left V 0 bases short and J 1 base short, with 12 bases between. The CDR3 loop spans 16 amino acids. The germline CDR1 and CDR2 sequences are MNHEY and SVGAGI. The CDR3 loop reads CASSYSTDGVNYGYTF. CDR3 DNA: TGTGCCAGCAGTTACTCGACCGATGGTGTTAACTATGGCTACACCTTC.

This clonotype was detected many times. This rearrangement joins TRBV20-1 to TRBJ2-3; TRBD2 might be the D (6 bases). V shed 7 bases and J shed 0 bases, with 8 bases lying between them. Germline CDR1 reads DFQATT; CDR2 reads SNEGSKA (reference sequence). This CDR3 is built from 12 residues. CDR3 sequence reads: CSVGTSTDTQYF. In DNA form, the CDR3 reads TGCAGTGTCGGGACTAGCACAGATACGCAGTATTTT.

This clonotype occurred a few times. CDR3 sequence reads: CASSLSGGTRPLAEQYF. The CDR3 bases are TGTGCCAGCAGCTTAAGCGGGGGTACTCGACCCCTGGCCGAGCAGTACTTC. The chain combines TRBV7-2 with TRBJ2-7; 8 bases fit TRBD2. The germline gives CDR1 SGHTA, CDR2 FQGNSA. Germline trimming cut 2 bases from V and 6 bases from J; bases unmatched to any gene: 15. The CDR3 extends over 17 amino acids.

Many counts were recorded for this clonotype. This chain joins TRBV20-1 and TRBJ2-2; a weak D match, TRBD2 (6 bases). V lost 4 bases to trimming and J lost 8 bases, with 11 bases between them. The CDR3 runs to 12 residues. Germline CDR1 reads DFQATT; CDR2 reads SNEGSKA (reference sequence). CDR3 residues: CSANKAGGELFF. The CDR3 nucleotides are TGCAGTGCTAATAAGGCGGGGGGGGAGCTGTTTTTT.

This clonotype was counted ten times or more. This rearrangement joins TRBV7-8 to TRBJ2-3; D might be TRBD1 or TRBD2, each matching 6 bases. CDR1 is SGHVS and CDR2 is FQNEAQ in the germline V gene. V was clipped by 5 bases and J by 0 bases, with 18 bases between them. This CDR3 comprises 17 residues. CDR3 residues: CASSVRRDTTSTDTQYF. The CDR3, as DNA: TGTGCCAGCAGCGTTCGGCGGGACACAACTAGCACAGATACGCAGTATTTT.